The 21 T cell receptor beta chains in this list originate from one sample, sequenced in a study of breast tumors, draining lymph nodes, adjacent tissues (TCRdb year 2016). The library came from multiplex PCR. The instrument was an Illumina HiSeq 2000. TCRdb redid the processing of the public reads, applying fastp at Q25 and MiXCR, and retained in-frame beta chains. Each entry is one CDR3 protein sequence, shown with its most common DNA and genes. In this sample the table shows about 100,000 distinct CDR3 sequences, around 21% of which occur a single time. Clones ranked in the top ten supply around 1.2% of the sample. The lymph node samples were taken from the axillary draining lymph nodes of breast cancer patients. Sequencing used axillary lymph node tissue. The receptor source for this set is a female donor with breast cancer. Some clones in this sample may be carry-over from other donors' samples.

About this clonotype: Lacking the conserved final phenylalanine or tryptophan, this CDR3 likely reflects a read error. No DNA is shown, since the ends of the CDR3 on it are uncertain; the CDR3 is the one TCRdb lists. The chain is built from TRBV2 and TRBJ2-3. Inclusive of both ends, the CDR3 amounts to 11 amino acids. Germline V gene lookup returns CDR1 SNHLY and CDR2 FYNNEI. CDR3 residues: CASSVFDLEVV.

In the case of this clonotype: A much larger clone differs by one base, so this may be a read error. It is likely a read error, because the conserved phenylalanine at the end of the CDR3 is missing. CDR3 region: CASSLGLAGVDTQYS. The CDR3 DNA reads TGTGCCAGCAGCTTGGGACTAGCGGGAGTAGATACGCAGTATTCT. V is TRBV5-5 and J is TRBJ2-3; 12 bases align to TRBD2. The CDR3 has 15 residues. J was trimmed by 5 bases and V by 0 bases; bases with no gene match: 1. Germline CDR1 SGHKS, CDR2 YYEKEE (reference sequence).

This clonotype was counted at least ten times. This chain connects TRBV24-1 to TRBJ2-5; 7 nucleotides align to TRBD2. Trimming took 3 bases from V and 2 from J; bases not matched to a gene: 5. The CDR3 sequence is 15 residues long. Germline values: CDR1 KGHDR, CDR2 SFDVKD. CDR3 protein: CATSDPGRAQETQYF. The CDR3 DNA is TGTGCCACCAGTGATCCGGGGAGGGCTCAAGAGACCCAGTACTTC.

This clonotype came up many times. CDR3 nucleotide sequence: TGTGCCAGCAGCCACACTACGACAGATACGCAGTATTTT. This encodes CASSHTTTDTQYF. The V and J genes are TRBV7-3 and TRBJ2-3; unclear D gene. Trimming took off 5 bases at V and 3 bases at J, with 9 bases between the two ends. Per the germline V gene, CDR1 is SGHTA and CDR2 is FQGTGA. The CDR3 is 13 residues long.

As concerns this clonotype: A much larger clonotype is one base distant, so this may be a read error. The V and J genes are TRBV9 and TRBJ2-3, with 9 bases matching TRBD1. The CDR3 length is 16 residues. The germline gives CDR1 SGDLS, CDR2 YYNGEE. The CDR3 DNA is TGTCCCAGCAGCTTACAGGGGGCGGGGGTCACAGATACGCAGTATTTT. Its translation is CPSSLQGAGVTDTQYF.

This clonotype has at least ten counts. The V gene is TRBV12-3 or TRBV12-4, the J gene TRBJ2-3, with D perhaps TRBD2 (6 bases). The V end lost 6 bases, the J end lost 4 bases, and 17 bases lay between the germline ends. This CDR3 spans 15 amino acids. The CDR3 DNA sequence: TGTGCCAGCAGAAAAAATAGCGGAAGCCCAGATACGCAGTATTTT. Amino acids: CASRKNSGSPDTQYF.

Regarding this clonotype: A much larger clone lies a single base off, so this may be a read error. The rearrangement uses TRBV12-3 or TRBV12-4 and TRBJ2-1; D gene ambiguous. Trimming stripped 5 bases from V and 2 bases from J, with 13 bases between. This CDR3 comprises 15 residues. DNA for the CDR3: TGTGCCAGCAGTCCTCATGGAGTGACCTACAATGAGCAGTTCTTC. Translation: CASSPHGVTYNEQFF.

The sample holds many counts of this clonotype. This sequence joins TRBV5-1 and TRBJ1-3; 11 bases are shared with TRBD1. The germline CDR1 and CDR2 sequences are SGHRS and YFSETQ. V was clipped by 4 bases and J by 0 bases; unmatched bases: 12. The CDR3 sequence is 19 residues long. The CDR3 DNA reads TGCGCCAGCAGCCTGGGGACAGGGGGGTCCTTAAGCTCTGGAAACACCATATATTTT. Translated: CASSLGTGGSLSSGNTIYF.

A few counts support this clonotype. The CDR3 reads CASRRGTEAFF. The DNA for the CDR3 is TGTGCCAGCAGAAGGGGTACTGAAGCTTTCTTT. The V call is TRBV6-1, the J call TRBJ1-1, with D possibly matching TRBD1 (5 bases). Germline V gene data show CDR1 as MNHNS and CDR2 as SASEGT. The CDR3 totals 11 residues. Deletions cut 6 bases from V and 5 bases from J, with 7 bases between.

This clonotype was detected ten times or more. The chain uses TRBV19 and TRBJ2-7; 12 bases map to TRBD2. The germline V gene encodes CDR1 LNHDA and CDR2 SQIVND (reference sequence). This CDR3 comprises 16 residues. Trimming removed 4 bases from V and 3 bases from J; junction bases left unmatched: 7. CDR3 nucleotide sequence: TGTGCCAGTAGTAGGGCCGGACTAGCGGGACGCTACGAGCAGTACTTC. Translated: CASSRAGLAGRYEQYF.

This clonotype was detected many times. This chain joins TRBV24-1 and TRBJ1-4; no firm D call. The V end was cut by 3 bases, the J end by 0 bases, with 7 bases between. The length of the CDR3 is 15 residues. Germline lookup yields CDR1 KGHDR and CDR2 SFDVKD. As DNA, the CDR3 is TGTGCCACCAGTGATGCCCGGGCAACTAATGAAAAACTGTTTTTT. Translating it yields CATSDARATNEKLFF.

Notes on this clonotype: A much larger clone lies one base from this, so it may be a read error. This chain links TRBV10-3 with TRBJ2-2; 15 bases align to TRBD2. Germline-derived CDR1 and CDR2 are ENHRY and SYGVKD. The V and J ends lost 9 bases and 5 bases, in that order; junction bases with no gene match: 1. CDR3 length: 14 amino acids. CDR3 in DNA: TGTGCCATGGGGACTAGCGGGGGGACCGGGGAGCTGTTTTTT. Amino acid sequence: CAMGTSGGTGELFF.

There are a few counts of this clonotype. The chain employs TRBV7-9 and TRBJ2-7; D is unresolved. This CDR3 region has 14 residues. V was cut by 1 base and J by 5 bases, with 12 bases left in between. Germline lookup yields CDR1 SEHNR and CDR2 FQNEAQ (reference sequence). The DNA for the CDR3 is TGTGCCAGCAGCTTAGAAGGATCTTGGGACGAGCAGTACTTC. It yields the protein CASSLEGSWDEQYF.

This clonotype was counted ten times or more. The V gene is TRBV5-1, the J gene TRBJ1-4; 9 bases agree with TRBD1. The CDR3 covers 14 residues. CDR1 and CDR2 (germline): SGHRS, YFSETQ. Germline trimming cut 4 bases from V and 14 bases from J; bases unmatched to any gene: 12. The CDR3 protein is CASSTGQGNEGLFF. DNA for the CDR3: TGCGCCAGCAGCACGGGACAGGGTAATGAGGGGCTGTTTTTT.

This clonotype was picked up many times. This chain uses TRBV5-1 with TRBJ2-5; D call uncertain. The CDR3 consists of 11 residues. The germline CDR1 and CDR2 sequences are SGHRS and YFSETQ. Trimming stripped 5 bases from V and 4 bases from J, with 6 bases between. This chain's CDR3 is CASSNLETQYF. The DNA for the CDR3 is TGCGCCAGCAGTAATTTAGAGACCCAGTACTTC.

The chain combines TRBV28 with TRBJ2-7; D is perhaps TRBD2 (6 bases). V was shortened by 4 bases and J by 2 bases, with 15 bases between the two germline ends. The CDR3 consists of 15 residues. Germline V lookup: CDR1 MDHEN, CDR2 SYDVKM. CDR3 in amino acids: CASSSNGGNPYEQYF. The CDR3 bases are TGTGCCAGCAGTTCAAATGGGGGGAATCCCTACGAGCAGTACTTC. Full variable domain (missing parts from reference TRBV28 and TRBJ2-7): DVKVTQSSRYLVKRTGEKVFLECVQDMDHENMFWYRQDPGLGLRLIYFSYDVKMKEKGDIPEGYSVSREKKERFSLILESASTNQTSMYLCASSSNGGNPYEQYFGPGTRLTVT.

This clonotype has ten or more counts. This chain connects TRBV15 to TRBJ2-5; unclear D gene. The germline V gene has CDR1 LNHNV and CDR2 YYDKDF (reference sequence). The CDR3 is 12 residues long. V lost 4 bases and J 5 bases, leaving 8 bases between the germline ends. This CDR3 is CATSNEVETQYF. CDR3 bases: TGTGCCACCAGCAACGAGGTGGAGACCCAGTACTTC.

This clonotype was detected only a few times. J is TRBJ1-1 and V is TRBV20-1; D ambiguous. The CDR3 is made up of 13 amino acids. V lost 6 bases and J lost 4, with 15 bases in between. Germline V CDR1 and CDR2: DFQATT, SNEGSKA (reference sequence). CDR3 region: CSARRQFGTEAFF. The CDR3 region has the DNA TGCAGTGCACGGCGGCAGTTCGGCACTGAAGCTTTCTTT.

This clonotype was counted between two and nine times. The V call is TRBV20-1, the J call TRBJ2-1; maybe TRBD2 (6 bases). Trimming took 4 bases from V and 6 from J, leaving 22 bases between them. CDR1 DFQATT and CDR2 SNEGSKA come from the germline V gene (reference sequence). This CDR3 is 16 amino acids long. The CDR3 sequence is CSAKESSGSWGNEQFF. DNA for the CDR3: TGCAGTGCTAAGGAAAGTAGCGGTTCCTGGGGCAATGAGCAGTTCTTC.

A note on this clonotype: It may be a read error: a sequence one base away is much more abundant. This chain connects TRBV30 to TRBJ1-2, with TRBD1 matching 7 bases. CDR3 length: 15 amino acids. With 0 bases clipped from V and 4 bases from J, the junction kept 8 bases outside the gene matches. Germline V lookup: CDR1 GTSNPN, CDR2 SVGIG (reference sequence). CDR3 in amino acids: CAWSVQGRPSYGYTF. CDR3 DNA sequence: TGTGCCTGGAGTGTACAGGGGAGGCCCTCCTATGGCTACACCTTC.

About this clonotype: This could be a read error, since a much larger clone is one nucleotide away. The rearrangement joins TRBV6-1 to TRBJ1-2; tentative D call: TRBD1 (5 bases). CDR3 length: 12 amino acids. Per the germline V gene, CDR1 is MNHNS and CDR2 is SASEGT. The CDR3 here is CASNRGDYGYAF. CDR3 sequence (DNA): TGTGCCAGCAATAGAGGGGACTATGGCTACGCCTTC.